Here is one T cell receptor (beta chain) with its context. Germline lookup yields CDR1 ENHRY and CDR2 SYGVKD. CDR3 length equals 12 residues. The V segment lost 4 bases and the J segment 11 bases; nucleotides outside the gene matches: 4. The data were taken from a study of lymphopenia after photon versus proton radiotherapy. Assay: immunoSEQ multiplex PCR; the TCRdb copy retains only in-frame clones and omits some. Of about 2,100 clones in the sample, about 80% were seen once. This clonotype was sampled from an older man with cholangiocarcinoma. The chain employs TRBV10-3 and TRBJ1-3, with TRBD1 matching over 8 bases. Material: peripheral blood, obtained from a patient treated with photon-based radiotherapy. CDR3 bases: TGTGCCATCAGTGCGACAGGGGTAGCCATATATTTT. Protein sequence: CAISATGVAIYF.